These T cell receptor beta chains were read from a single sample in a study of blood T cells in healthy people across ages. TCRdb reanalysed the 5' RACE reads using MiXCR and keeps one entry per CDR3 protein. The data show 1.2 million to 1.5 million distinct CDR3 sequences, 45% to 70% seen once. What was sequenced was blood. The receptors derive from a man between 18 and 35 years old in good health. Both conserved end residues are part of each CDR3. Fields, in order: V gene, D gene, J gene, clone size, CDR3 DNA, CDR3 protein. A D gene is named only where the DNA matches it firmly. Clone size is not always given. Where it is, it says once, few, many or a class for expanded clones.

v_gene: TRBV6-1
d_gene: TRBD1
j_gene: TRBJ2-1
abundance: NA
CDR3nt: TGTGCCAGCGGTCGGGGACAGTTGGACAATGAGCAGTTCTTC
CDR3aa: CASGRGQLDNEQFF

v_gene: TRBV29-1
d_gene: TRBD1
j_gene: TRBJ2-7
abundance: few
CDR3nt: TGCAGCGTTGACCCGACAGGGGCCTCTTACGAGCAGTACTTC
CDR3aa: CSVDPTGASYEQYF

v_gene: TRBV11-1
d_gene: TRBD2
j_gene: TRBJ2-7
abundance: NA
CDR3nt: TGTGCCAGCAGCTCGGTAGCGGGAGACTTCACCTACGAGCAGTACTTC
CDR3aa: CASSSVAGDFTYEQYF

v_gene: TRBV29-1
d_gene: TRBD1
j_gene: TRBJ2-7
abundance: few
CDR3nt: TGCAGCGTCCGGACAGGGGGGAACTACGAGCAGTACTTC
CDR3aa: CSVRTGGNYEQYF

v_gene: TRBV29-1
d_gene: NA
j_gene: TRBJ2-6
abundance: NA
CDR3nt: TGCAGCGCCGTCTCTGGGGCCAACGTCCTGACTTTC
CDR3aa: CSAVSGANVLTF

v_gene: TRBV6-2/TRBV6-3
d_gene: NA
j_gene: TRBJ2-1
abundance: NA
CDR3nt: TGTGCCAGCTCAAATCGGCAGGGAAAAAGGCAGTTCTTC
CDR3aa: CASSNRQGKRQFF

v_gene: TRBV6-6
d_gene: NA
j_gene: TRBJ2-4
abundance: NA
CDR3nt: TGTGCCAGCAGTTACTCAAGGGTCGCGTCCAAAAACATTCAGTACTTC
CDR3aa: CASSYSRVASKNIQYF

v_gene: TRBV11-2
d_gene: NA
j_gene: TRBJ2-2
abundance: NA
CDR3nt: TGTGCCAGCAGCCCACAAACCGGGGTTCTTACCGGGGAGCTGTTTTTT
CDR3aa: CASSPQTGVLTGELFF

v_gene: TRBV7-2
d_gene: NA
j_gene: TRBJ2-3
abundance: NA
CDR3nt: TGTGCCAGCAGTTCCCCCCGGTTGAAAGATACGCAGTATTTT
CDR3aa: CASSSPRLKDTQYF

v_gene: TRBV6-5
d_gene: NA
j_gene: TRBJ1-1
abundance: NA
CDR3nt: TGTGCCAGCAGCTCAGACAAACAGTTACACACTGAAGCTTTCTTT
CDR3aa: CASSSDKQLHTEAFF

v_gene: TRBV14
d_gene: NA
j_gene: TRBJ1-1
abundance: NA
CDR3nt: TGTGCCTGCAGCCGGAGATCGGGAGGGCGGGTGTTCACTGAAGCTTTCTTT
CDR3aa: CACSRRSGGRVFTEAFF

v_gene: TRBV20-1
d_gene: TRBD2
j_gene: TRBJ2-5
abundance: NA
CDR3nt: TGCAGTGCTGCTAACGTACACGGGACTAGCGAGGAGCAGTACTTC
CDR3aa: CSAANVHGTSEEQYF

v_gene: TRBV29-1
d_gene: NA
j_gene: TRBJ2-7
abundance: NA
CDR3nt: TGCAGCGTGCCTCGGCGGCCCTACTTCTACGAGCAGTACTTC
CDR3aa: CSVPRRPYFYEQYF

v_gene: TRBV20-1
d_gene: NA
j_gene: TRBJ2-5
abundance: NA
CDR3nt: TGCAGTGCTAGATCCGGTGGAAAGGAGACCCAGTACTTC
CDR3aa: CSARSGGKETQYF

v_gene: TRBV5-1
d_gene: NA
j_gene: TRBJ1-5
abundance: once
CDR3nt: TGCGCCAGCAGCTCTTGGACGGGTCAGCCCCAGCATTTT
CDR3aa: CASSSWTGQPQHF

v_gene: TRBV24-1
d_gene: NA
j_gene: TRBJ2-1
abundance: NA
CDR3nt: TGTGCCACCAGTGCACAGGCATACAATGAGCAGTTCTTC
CDR3aa: CATSAQAYNEQFF

v_gene: TRBV6-2/TRBV6-3
d_gene: NA
j_gene: TRBJ2-7
abundance: NA
CDR3nt: TGTGCCAGCAGCCGTTACGGCCGGGAGCGGGACGAGCAGTACTTC
CDR3aa: CASSRYGRERDEQYF

v_gene: TRBV5-1
d_gene: NA
j_gene: TRBJ2-3
abundance: NA
CDR3nt: TGCGCCAGCAGCTTTGGTCACGACGCAGATACGCAGTATTTT
CDR3aa: CASSFGHDADTQYF

v_gene: TRBV7-2
d_gene: TRBD2
j_gene: TRBJ2-2
abundance: NA
CDR3nt: TGTGCCAGCAGCTTAGTGACTAGCCCCGGGGAGCTGTTTTTT
CDR3aa: CASSLVTSPGELFF

v_gene: TRBV6-1
d_gene: TRBD2
j_gene: TRBJ2-3
abundance: NA
CDR3nt: TGTGCCAGCAGACTAAGTCCGGGACTAGCGGGAGCCGCTAGCACAGATGCGCAGTATTTT
CDR3aa: CASRLSPGLAGAASTDAQYF

v_gene: TRBV12-3/TRBV12-4
d_gene: NA
j_gene: TRBJ1-5
abundance: few
CDR3nt: TGTGCCAGCAGTTACGGGGCCAAATATCAGCCCCAGCATTTT
CDR3aa: CASSYGAKYQPQHF

v_gene: TRBV4-2
d_gene: NA
j_gene: TRBJ2-2
abundance: NA
CDR3nt: TGTGCCAGCAGCCAAGATCTTTTTGGGGAGCTGTTTTTT
CDR3aa: CASSQDLFGELFF

v_gene: TRBV7-9
d_gene: TRBD1
j_gene: TRBJ1-1
abundance: NA
CDR3nt: TGTGCCAGCAGCCAGGGGGTGCGCAACACTGAAGCTTTCTTT
CDR3aa: CASSQGVRNTEAFF

v_gene: TRBV6-2/TRBV6-3
d_gene: TRBD2
j_gene: TRBJ2-1
abundance: NA
CDR3nt: TGTGCCAGCAGGCACGGACTAGCGGGGTACAATGAGCAGTTCTTC
CDR3aa: CASRHGLAGYNEQFF

v_gene: TRBV5-1
d_gene: TRBD2
j_gene: TRBJ2-1
abundance: NA
CDR3nt: TGCGCCAGCAGCTTCGGGACTAGCGGGAGTAATGAGCAGTTCTTC
CDR3aa: CASSFGTSGSNEQFF

v_gene: TRBV4-1
d_gene: NA
j_gene: TRBJ1-2
abundance: NA
CDR3nt: TGCGCCAGCAGCCAAGGTTTAGGTACCCACTATGGCTACACCTTC
CDR3aa: CASSQGLGTHYGYTF

v_gene: TRBV6-6
d_gene: NA
j_gene: TRBJ2-7
abundance: NA
CDR3nt: TGTGCCAGCAGTACACAGGGATTTGGCGAGCAGTACTTC
CDR3aa: CASSTQGFGEQYF

v_gene: TRBV27
d_gene: TRBD2
j_gene: TRBJ2-1
abundance: few
CDR3nt: TGTGCCAGCAGTTTACGGGAGGACTACAATGAGCAGTTCTTC
CDR3aa: CASSLREDYNEQFF

v_gene: TRBV7-9
d_gene: NA
j_gene: TRBJ2-3
abundance: NA
CDR3nt: TGTGCCAGCAGCCAAGGAGGGGGCCGCGCAGATACGCAGTATTTT
CDR3aa: CASSQGGGRADTQYF

v_gene: TRBV7-2
d_gene: NA
j_gene: TRBJ2-1
abundance: NA
CDR3nt: TGTGCCAGCAGCCTCCTCGAGTATGAGCAGTTCTTC
CDR3aa: CASSLLEYEQFF

v_gene: TRBV10-3
d_gene: TRBD2
j_gene: TRBJ2-5
abundance: few
CDR3nt: TGTGCCATCAGGGCTAGCGGGAGAGGGATGGCGGAGACCCAGTACTTC
CDR3aa: CAIRASGRGMAETQYF

v_gene: TRBV10-2
d_gene: TRBD1
j_gene: TRBJ1-6
abundance: NA
CDR3nt: TGCGCCAGCAGTGTCACCGGACAGGATTCACCCCTCCACTTT
CDR3aa: CASSVTGQDSPLHF

v_gene: TRBV20-1
d_gene: NA
j_gene: TRBJ2-7
abundance: few
CDR3nt: TGCAGTGCTAGAGCGGGGCCCAGCTCCTACGAGCAGTACTTC
CDR3aa: CSARAGPSSYEQYF

v_gene: TRBV15
d_gene: TRBD1
j_gene: TRBJ2-7
abundance: many
CDR3nt: TGTGCCACCAACAGGTCGGGACAGGGGTGCGAGCAGTACTTC
CDR3aa: CATNRSGQGCEQYF

v_gene: TRBV6-5
d_gene: TRBD2
j_gene: TRBJ2-1
abundance: few
CDR3nt: TGTGCCAGCAGTGAGCAAGCGGGACTGAATGAGCAGTTCTTC
CDR3aa: CASSEQAGLNEQFF

v_gene: TRBV27
d_gene: TRBD1
j_gene: TRBJ1-6
abundance: few
CDR3nt: TGTGCCAGCAGTTTAAGGACAGGGGCTTCGAATTCACCCCTCCACTTT
CDR3aa: CASSLRTGASNSPLHF

v_gene: TRBV6-1
d_gene: TRBD1
j_gene: TRBJ1-4
abundance: once
CDR3nt: TGTGCCAGCAGTGAAGTGGGCCAGGGGGGTGAAAAACTGTTTTTT
CDR3aa: CASSEVGQGGEKLFF

v_gene: TRBV29-1
d_gene: NA
j_gene: TRBJ2-7
abundance: NA
CDR3nt: TGCAGCGTTGCCGCGGGGGCAGGCTACGAGCAGTACTTC
CDR3aa: CSVAAGAGYEQYF

v_gene: TRBV7-8
d_gene: NA
j_gene: TRBJ2-7
abundance: NA
CDR3nt: TGTGCCAGCAGCCCCGCGAGGGGCAACTCCTACGAGCAGTACTTC
CDR3aa: CASSPARGNSYEQYF

v_gene: TRBV7-7
d_gene: NA
j_gene: TRBJ2-4
abundance: few
CDR3nt: TGTGCTAGCAGCACAACTCACAGCGGACCCTCCAAAAACATTCAGTACTTC
CDR3aa: CASSTTHSGPSKNIQYF

v_gene: TRBV20-1
d_gene: NA
j_gene: TRBJ2-5
abundance: NA
CDR3nt: TGCAGTGCCCCAGCCCTGGGAAAAGAGACCCAGTACTTC
CDR3aa: CSAPALGKETQYF

v_gene: TRBV15
d_gene: TRBD1
j_gene: TRBJ1-5
abundance: NA
CDR3nt: TGTGCCACCAGCAGCAGGGGGATGAGTCAGCCCCAGCATTTT
CDR3aa: CATSSRGMSQPQHF

v_gene: TRBV29-1
d_gene: TRBD2
j_gene: TRBJ2-1
abundance: NA
CDR3nt: TGCAGCGCCCTGCTAGCGGTGTACCAAGAGACCCAGTTCTTC
CDR3aa: CSALLAVYQETQFF

v_gene: TRBV11-2
d_gene: NA
j_gene: TRBJ1-5
abundance: NA
CDR3nt: TGTGCCAGCAGCTTAAGCTGGGGCAATCAGCCCCAGCATTTT
CDR3aa: CASSLSWGNQPQHF

v_gene: TRBV6-6
d_gene: TRBD2
j_gene: TRBJ2-5
abundance: NA
CDR3nt: TGTACCACCAGCTGGACTAGCGATTACGAGACCCAGTACTTC
CDR3aa: CTTSWTSDYETQYF

v_gene: TRBV6-5
d_gene: TRBD1
j_gene: TRBJ1-1
abundance: NA
CDR3nt: TGTGCCAGCAGTTACTACGACAGGGGGAACACTGAAGCTTTCTTT
CDR3aa: CASSYYDRGNTEAFF

v_gene: TRBV5-1
d_gene: TRBD1
j_gene: TRBJ1-5
abundance: NA
CDR3nt: TGCGCCAGCAGCTTGGATACAGGGGCGGATCAGCCCCAGCATTTT
CDR3aa: CASSLDTGADQPQHF

v_gene: TRBV7-2
d_gene: TRBD2
j_gene: TRBJ2-3
abundance: NA
CDR3nt: TGTGCCAGCAGTCACCGACTAGCGGGGGGCCAGACAGATACGCAGTATTTT
CDR3aa: CASSHRLAGGQTDTQYF

v_gene: TRBV4-3
d_gene: NA
j_gene: TRBJ2-7
abundance: NA
CDR3nt: TGCGCCAGCAGCCAAGGCCCTCTCTGGGAGCAGTACTTC
CDR3aa: CASSQGPLWEQYF

v_gene: TRBV20-1
d_gene: NA
j_gene: TRBJ1-1
abundance: NA
CDR3nt: TGCAGTGCCTCGGGGGGTTACCGCACTGAAGCTTTCTTT
CDR3aa: CSASGGYRTEAFF

v_gene: TRBV3-1
d_gene: NA
j_gene: TRBJ2-5
abundance: NA
CDR3nt: TGTGCCAGCAGCCAAGAAAGAGCCGAGGCTAGGGAGACCCAGTACTTC
CDR3aa: CASSQERAEARETQYF

v_gene: TRBV5-1
d_gene: TRBD2
j_gene: TRBJ2-7
abundance: NA
CDR3nt: TGCGCCAGCGGCCCACGGGGGGATTACGAGCAGTACTTC
CDR3aa: CASGPRGDYEQYF

v_gene: TRBV20-1
d_gene: NA
j_gene: TRBJ2-1
abundance: few
CDR3nt: TGCAGTGCTGTCCCACGGGGGATCTACAATGAGCAGTTCTTC
CDR3aa: CSAVPRGIYNEQFF

v_gene: TRBV25-1
d_gene: NA
j_gene: TRBJ1-2
abundance: NA
CDR3nt: TGTGCCAGCAGTGAAGGGGGCCCTGACTATGGCTACACCTTC
CDR3aa: CASSEGGPDYGYTF

v_gene: TRBV29-1
d_gene: TRBD2
j_gene: TRBJ2-1
abundance: NA
CDR3nt: TGCAGCGTTGTAGGGGGACTAGATACCTACAATGAGCAGTTCTTC
CDR3aa: CSVVGGLDTYNEQFF

v_gene: TRBV29-1
d_gene: TRBD1
j_gene: TRBJ1-2
abundance: NA
CDR3nt: TGCAGCGTTGAAGATCAGGACAGGGCCCCTTATGGCTACACCTTC
CDR3aa: CSVEDQDRAPYGYTF

v_gene: TRBV4-2
d_gene: NA
j_gene: TRBJ1-3
abundance: NA
CDR3nt: TGTGCCAGCAGCCCAGGCATCGGGAGGACTCCCGCTACGAACACCATATATTTT
CDR3aa: CASSPGIGRTPATNTIYF

v_gene: TRBV5-1
d_gene: NA
j_gene: TRBJ1-1
abundance: NA
CDR3nt: TGCGCCAGCCACCCCAAACGAGGCACTGAAGCTTTCTTT
CDR3aa: CASHPKRGTEAFF

v_gene: TRBV20-1
d_gene: NA
j_gene: TRBJ2-1
abundance: NA
CDR3nt: TGCAGTGCTAGGGGACTCGGAAATGAGCAGTTCTTC
CDR3aa: CSARGLGNEQFF